Listed below are T cell receptor beta chains from one sample, sequenced in a study of cytomegalovirus exposure and HLA in healthy donors. Sequencing used immunoSEQ multiplex PCR; TCRdb keeps in-frame clones, though not all of them. The data contain under 200,000 clones, about 75% of them singletons. Material: PBMCs. Source of these receptors: a male donor in good health and CMV-seronegative. Each CDR3 is given with its conserved first and last residue. A D gene is named only where the DNA matches it firmly. Size values are once, few and many counts, or a class for expanded clones, and some rows have none.

j_gene,d_gene,v_gene,abundance,CDR3nt,CDR3aa
TRBJ2-3,TRBD1,TRBV30,.,TGTGCCTGGAGTAGGACAGGTTTGCCTACAGATACGCAGTATTTT,CAWSRTGLPTDTQYF
TRBJ1-1,.,TRBV19,.,TGTGCCAGTAGGAAGATAGAGGGTGAAGCTTTCTTT,CASRKIEGEAFF
TRBJ1-4,TRBD1,TRBV19,few,TGTGCCAGTAGTATCTATGGGACAGGGGTTGGAAAACTGTTTTTT,CASSIYGTGVGKLFF
TRBJ1-4,TRBD1,TRBV6-5,few,TGTGCCAGCAGAACGGGACAGGGTAGCGAAAAACTGTTTTTT,CASRTGQGSEKLFF
TRBJ2-1,.,TRBV28,.,TGTGCCAGCAGTTTGGGACACAAATACAATGAGCAGTTCTTC,CASSLGHKYNEQFF
TRBJ1-4,TRBD1,TRBV9,few,TGTGCCAGCAGCCTACAGGGGGCCGGAACCGAAAAACTGTTTTTT,CASSLQGAGTEKLFF
TRBJ2-2,TRBD1,TRBV13,.,TGTGCCAGCACTAAAAGCACAGGGGGACTGAACACCGGGGAGCTGTTTTTT,CASTKSTGGLNTGELFF
TRBJ2-7,.,TRBV6-6,.,TGTGCCAGCGCTTCAGGGTTATCCTACGAGCAGTACTTC,CASASGLSYEQYF
TRBJ1-4,.,TRBV11-1,.,TGTGCCAGCAGTCAGAGGGCGGGGAATGAAAAACTGTTTTTT,CASSQRAGNEKLFF
TRBJ2-1,.,TRBV5-1,.,TGCGCCAGCAGCTTAGGGGCAGGCAACAATGAGCAGTTCTTC,CASSLGAGNNEQFF
TRBJ2-7,TRBD2,TRBV5-1,few,TGCGCCAGCAGCTTTGGGTGGGAGGGGAGGTACGAGCAGTACTTC,CASSFGWEGRYEQYF
TRBJ2-7,.,TRBV5-6,.,TGTGCCAGCAGCTTCGGGACAAACTACGAGCAGTACTTC,CASSFGTNYEQYF
TRBJ1-1,.,TRBV4-2,.,TGTGCCAGCAGCTCCCGCCGGGGTGAGAGCACTGAAGCTTTCTTT,CASSSRRGESTEAFF
TRBJ1-5,.,TRBV28,.,TGTGCCAGCAGCCAGGGACTGATCAATCAGCCCCAGCATTTT,CASSQGLINQPQHF
TRBJ1-3,.,TRBV27,.,TGTGCCAGCAGTTTATCGTGGGGCTCCGGAAACACCATATATTTT,CASSLSWGSGNTIYF
TRBJ2-7,.,TRBV19,.,TGTGCCAGTAGTCTGACAGTTGGGGCCTACGAGCAGTACTTC,CASSLTVGAYEQYF
TRBJ2-1,.,TRBV18,once,TGTGCCAGCTCCCCACTCGAGCGGACCGAGCAGTTCTTC,CASSPLERTEQFF
TRBJ2-5,.,TRBV10-3,once,TGTGCCAGCACTAGCTCCAGCCAAGAGACCCAGTACTTC,CASTSSSQETQYF
TRBJ2-7,.,TRBV4-1,.,TGCGCCAGCAGCCAAGAATGGGCAGCTGCCTCCTTCGAGCAGTACTTC,CASSQEWAAASFEQYF
TRBJ1-2,TRBD1,TRBV5-6,many,TGTGCCAGCAGCACTGGGACAGGGATTTATGGCTACACCTTC,CASSTGTGIYGYTF
TRBJ1-1,TRBD1,TRBV19,.,TGTGCCAGTAGGGGTCAGGGGGCGAACACTGAAGCTTTCTTT,CASRGQGANTEAFF
TRBJ2-7,.,TRBV5-4,.,TGTGCCAGCAGCTCAAAAATCGGGAGCTCCTACGAGCAGTACTTC,CASSSKIGSSYEQYF
TRBJ1-4,.,TRBV7-9,few,TGTGCCAGCAGCTTAGGGCCGGGGATACAAGAAAAACTGTTTTTT,CASSLGPGIQEKLFF
TRBJ2-1,TRBD1,TRBV9,.,TGTGCCAGCAGTACAGGGGGCGGACGCTACAATGAGCAGTTCTTC,CASSTGGGRYNEQFF
TRBJ1-1,TRBD1,TRBV19,.,TGTGCCAGTAATCAGGACAGGCGGGCTTTCTTT,CASNQDRRAFF
TRBJ2-5,.,TRBV7-3,once,TGTGCCAGCAGCTGGACAGAGAGAGAGACCCAGTACTTC,CASSWTERETQYF
TRBJ1-2,.,TRBV10-3,.,TGTGCCATCAGTGCAGGGGACTATGGCTACACCTTC,CAISAGDYGYTF
TRBJ1-1,TRBD1,TRBV7-9,.,TGTGCCAGCAGCTTGACAGGGACCACTGAAGCTTTCTTT,CASSLTGTTEAFF
TRBJ2-1,TRBD2,TRBV19,once,TGTGCCAGTAGTAGCGGGGGGGCCTACAATGAGCAGTTCTTC,CASSSGGAYNEQFF
TRBJ2-7,.,TRBV9,.,TGTGCCAGCAGCCCAAGGACTGGGTACGAGCAGTACTTC,CASSPRTGYEQYF
TRBJ2-3,.,TRBV19,.,TGTGCCAGTAGTATCGGAGGAGGTCCAGATACGCAGTATTTT,CASSIGGGPDTQYF
TRBJ2-1,TRBD1,TRBV9,.,TGTGCCAGCAGCGTAACAGGGGTCAATGAGCAGTTCTTC,CASSVTGVNEQFF
TRBJ2-1,.,TRBV4-2,once,TGTGCCAGCAGCTTGACAGTCGTGGAGCAGTTCTTC,CASSLTVVEQFF
TRBJ2-7,.,TRBV9,once,TGTGCCAGCAGCGTAGGACAGGACTCCTACGAGCAGTACTTC,CASSVGQDSYEQYF
TRBJ1-4,.,TRBV18,.,TGTGCCAGCTCACCGTTCCGGGACGGGAGGGAAAAACTGTTTTTT,CASSPFRDGREKLFF
TRBJ2-3,.,TRBV27,.,TGTGCCAGCAGTCCCTATCCCCCAGATACGCAGTATTTT,CASSPYPPDTQYF
TRBJ2-7,.,TRBV16,.,TGTGCCAGCAGCCTATACTACGAGCAGTACTTC,CASSLYYEQYF
TRBJ1-1,.,TRBV2,.,TGTGCCAGCAGTGTACAGGGTCAGGGTGAAGCTTTCTTT,CASSVQGQGEAFF
TRBJ2-7,.,TRBV7-2,.,TGTGCCAGCAGCTTACTCTACGAGCAGTACTTC,CASSLLYEQYF
TRBJ1-2,.,TRBV9,.,TGTGCCAGCACCCGCGGGTCGGAGGGCTACACCTTC,CASTRGSEGYTF
TRBJ2-7,TRBD2,TRBV5-6,.,TGTGCCAGCAGCTGGAGCGGGACCGCGTCCTACGAGCAGTACTTC,CASSWSGTASYEQYF
TRBJ2-1,TRBD2,TRBV7-8,.,TGTGCCAGCAGCTCAGGACTAGCGGGAGCTGAGCAGTTCTTC,CASSSGLAGAEQFF
TRBJ1-1,.,TRBV7-6,.,TGTGCCAGCAGCTTGACAGTCTACACTGAAGCTTTCTTT,CASSLTVYTEAFF